A single sample is the source of the 13 T cell receptor beta chains below, sequenced in a study of cytomegalovirus exposure and HLA in healthy donors. The PCR used 60 Vbeta and 13 Jbeta primers. Sequencing used immunoSEQ multiplex PCR; TCRdb keeps in-frame clones, though not all of them. Here the sample spans some 34,000 clones, about two thirds being singletons. Material for sequencing was PBMCs. The receptor set was obtained from a middle-aged man in good health and CMV-seropositive.

The chain joins TRBV19 to TRBJ1-5, with TRBD1 matching 8 bases. Trimming took 4 bases from V and 4 from J; bases not matched to a gene: 9. Germline loops: CDR1 LNHDA, CDR2 SQIVND (reference sequence). This CDR3 has 16 amino acids. The CDR3 loop reads CASSSTGTGVNQPQHF. The CDR3 DNA sequence: TGTGCCAGTAGTAGCACCGGGACAGGCGTAAATCAGCCCCAGCATTTT. The variable domain in full, completed from reference TRBV19 and TRBJ1-5, reads DGGITQSPKYLFRKEGQNVTLSCEQNLNHDAMYWYRQDPGQGLRLIYYSQIVNDFQKGDIAEGYSVSREKKESFPLTVTSAQKNPTAFYLCASSSTGTGVNQPQHFGDGTRLSIL.

This clone was seen more than once but under ten times. The V call is TRBV10-3, the J call TRBJ2-1; tentatively, D is TRBD2 (6 bases). Trimming shortened V by 8 bases and J by 0 bases, and 14 bases separated the two germline ends. The CDR3 covers 15 residues. In germline, CDR1 is ENHRY, CDR2 SYGVKD. The CDR3 protein is CAIGGAGSSYNEQFF. CDR3 in DNA: TGTGCCATCGGGGGAGCGGGCAGCTCCTACAATGAGCAGTTCTTC.

The CDR3 loop reads CASRFPSGDEQFF. The CDR3 bases are TGTGCCAGCAGATTTCCTTCAGGCGATGAGCAGTTCTTC. This rearrangement joins TRBV7-2 to TRBJ2-1; no firm D call. Trimming shortened V by 6 bases and J by 8 bases, and 14 bases separated the two germline ends. Per the germline V gene, CDR1 is SGHTA and CDR2 is FQGNSA. The CDR3 totals 13 residues. The full variable domain, completed using reference TRBV7-2 and TRBJ2-1, is GAGVSQSPSNKVTEKGKDVELRCDPISGHTALYWYRQSLGQGLEFLIYFQGNSAPDKSGLPSDRFSAERTGGSVSTLTIQRTQQEDSAVYLCASRFPSGDEQFFGPGTRLTVL.

This clone was observed a few times. V and J are TRBV27 and TRBJ2-4; tentative D call: TRBD1 (5 bases). The germline V gene has CDR1 MNHEY and CDR2 SMNVEV (reference sequence). V shed 7 bases and J shed 9 bases, with 16 bases lying between them. The CDR3 totals 13 residues. The chain's CDR3 is CASTANQGTIQYF. The CDR3 nucleotides are TGTGCCAGCACCGCGAATCAGGGAACCATTCAGTACTTC.

The V gene is TRBV5-1, the J gene TRBJ1-1; D may be TRBD1 (5 bases). The germline V and J ends were trimmed by 3 bases and 10 bases, with 16 bases remaining between them. The CDR3 totals 13 residues. Germline V gives CDR1 SGHRS, CDR2 YFSETQ. Here the CDR3 DNA reads TGCGCCAGCAGCTCTGACAGTTTCGCCCGAGCTTTCTTT. This sequence encodes CASSSDSFARAFF. Supplemented by reference TRBV5-1 and TRBJ1-1, the full variable domain reads KAGVTQTPRYLIKTRGQQVTLSCSPISGHRSVSWYQQTPGQGLQFLFEYFSETQRNKGNFPGRFSGRQFSNSRSEMNVSTLELGDSALYLCASSSDSFARAFFGQGTRLTVV.

This clone was counted between two and nine times. The J gene is TRBJ2-3, the V gene TRBV4-1, with 14 bases matching TRBD2. Germline V gives CDR1 MGHRA, CDR2 YSYEKL. The CDR3 runs 18 residues. Trimming took 0 bases from V and 5 from J; bases not matched to a gene: 7. The CDR3 nucleotides are TGCGCCAGCAGCCAAGATGAGGGACTAGCGGGGGCGGGAGATACGCAGTATTTT. The encoded protein is CASSQDEGLAGAGDTQYF.

The chain has TRBV5-8 and TRBJ2-7, with 11 bases that match TRBD2. The CDR3 consists of 14 residues. V dropped 4 bases and J dropped 12; count of bases not matched to a gene: 12. Per the germline V gene, CDR1 is SGHTS and CDR2 is YDEGEE. In DNA form, the CDR3 reads TGTGCCAGCAGCCAGACTAGCGGGGCCCTCTCCAGGTACTTC. Protein: CASSQTSGALSRYF.

The genes are TRBV6-1 and TRBJ1-6; 9 bases map to TRBD1. CDR1 and CDR2 from the germline V gene are MNHNS and SASEGT. This CDR3 is 16 amino acids long. Germline trimming cut 3 bases from V and 7 bases from J; bases unmatched to any gene: 7. CDR3 sequence reads: CASSDLQGARNSPLHF. Here the CDR3 DNA reads TGTGCCAGCAGTGATTTACAGGGGGCCAGAAATTCACCCCTCCACTTT.

V is TRBV5-1 and J is TRBJ2-5; D gene ambiguous. CDR3 length: 14 residues. The ends were cut back, 0 bases at V and 1 base at J, with 7 bases in the middle. Germline CDR1 and CDR2: SGHRS and YFSETQ. CDR3 bases: TGCGCCAGCAGCTTGGATCCAGTCCAAGAGACCCAGTACTTC. Protein product: CASSLDPVQETQYF.

This clone was observed a handful of times. This chain links TRBV7-2 with TRBJ2-3, with D tentatively TRBD2 (5 bases). Germline CDR1 reads SGHTA; CDR2 reads FQGNSA. CDR3 size: 15 residues. Trimming removed 1 base from V and 5 bases from J, with 13 bases in between. DNA of the CDR3: TGTGCCAGCAGCTTAGAGGGAGCGTACGAAGATACGCAGTATTTT. It codes for CASSLEGAYEDTQYF. The full variable domain, its missing parts supplied by reference TRBV7-2 and TRBJ2-3, is GAGVSQSPSNKVTEKGKDVELRCDPISGHTALYWYRQSLGQGLEFLIYFQGNSAPDKSGLPSDRFSAERTGGSVSTLTIQRTQQEDSAVYLCASSLEGAYEDTQYFGPGTRLTVL.

The J gene is TRBJ1-1, the V gene TRBV19; no definite D call. The CDR3 is 13 residues long. Germline V gives CDR1 LNHDA, CDR2 SQIVND (reference sequence). V was trimmed by 10 bases and J by 0 bases, leaving 12 bases between them. As DNA, the CDR3 is TGTGCCACTGCAACCCCTATGAACACTGAAGCTTTCTTT. Translation: CATATPMNTEAFF.

The rearrangement links TRBV25-1 to TRBJ2-2; no reliable D call. This CDR3 has 12 amino acids. V shed 5 bases and J shed 6 bases, with 7 bases lying between them. Germline CDR1 is MGHDK and CDR2 is SYGVNS. This CDR3 is CASSRSAGELFF. The CDR3 DNA sequence: TGTGCCAGCAGTAGGAGTGCCGGGGAGCTGTTTTTT. Looking up the rest from reference TRBV25-1 and TRBJ2-2 gives the full variable domain: EADIYQTPRYLVIGTGKKITLECSQTMGHDKMYWYQQDPGMELHLIHYSYGVNSTEKGDLSSESTVSRIRTEHFPLTLESARPSHTSQYLCASSRSAGELFFGEGSRLTVL.

The chain has TRBV2 and TRBJ2-2, with 7 positions matching TRBD1. Germline CDR1 and CDR2: SNHLY and FYNNEI. The CDR3 spans 16 residues. The ends lost 7 bases at V and 1 base at J; junction bases unmatched: 9. In DNA, the CDR3 is TGTGCCAGCAAAGGAGGACAGGCCCGGAACACCGGGGAGCTGTTTTTT. As protein: CASKGGQARNTGELFF.